Below are 16 T cell receptor beta chains sequenced from a single sample in a study of blood T cell repertoires in COVID-19. Sequencing used immunoSEQ multiplex PCR; TCRdb keeps in-frame clones, though not all of them. This sample has 130,000 to 150,000 clones, with nearly 90% found just once. What was sequenced was peripheral blood. These receptors were collected from a man in his 70s with acute or convalescent COVID-19.

The chain has TRBV5-4 and TRBJ1-2, with D possibly TRBD1 on 6 matching bases. Germline values: CDR1 SGHNT, CDR2 YYREEE (reference sequence). Trimming took 1 base from V and 8 from J, leaving 15 bases between them. The length of the CDR3 is 14 residues. CDR3 in DNA: TGTGCCAGCAGCTTGTTGTTGCAGGGGCAGGGCTACACCTTC. This gives the protein CASSLLLQGQGYTF.

The rearrangement joins TRBV4-1 to TRBJ2-1, with 8 bases lining up with TRBD2. The CDR3 is 15 residues long. Germline V lookup: CDR1 MGHRA, CDR2 YSYEKL. Germline trimming cut 7 bases from V and 5 bases from J; bases unmatched to any gene: 10. The DNA of the CDR3 is TGCGCCAGCAAGTTAGCGGGGAACCGAAACAATGAGCAGTTCTTC. Amino acids: CASKLAGNRNNEQFF.

The V gene is TRBV23-1, the J gene TRBJ1-5; 8 nucleotides line up with TRBD1. TRBV23-1 is treated as an ORF (open reading frame) with a function not yet certain. The CDR3 is 14 residues long. The trim removed 3 bases at V and 5 bases at J, leaving 3 bases unmatched. The DNA for the CDR3 is TGCGCCAGCAGTCAGTCAGGGGGCTATCAGCCCCAGCATTTT. It specifies CASSQSGGYQPQHF.

The rearrangement uses TRBV19 and TRBJ1-5; TRBD1 matches 7 bases. Germline V gives CDR1 LNHDA, CDR2 SQIVND (reference sequence). This CDR3 comprises 15 residues. V gave up 5 bases and J gave up 4 bases; unmatched junction bases: 8. The CDR3 DNA reads TGTGCCAGTAGTTCCCGACAGGGAGTAAATCAGCCCCAGCATTTT. Translated, it gives CASSSRQGVNQPQHF. Full variable domain (outside the CDR3, taken from reference TRBV19 and TRBJ1-5): DGGITQSPKYLFRKEGQNVTLSCEQNLNHDAMYWYRQDPGQGLRLIYYSQIVNDFQKGDIAEGYSVSREKKESFPLTVTSAQKNPTAFYLCASSSRQGVNQPQHFGDGTRLSIL.

This chain links TRBV19 with TRBJ2-7; no firm D call. This CDR3 spans 13 amino acids. Trimming removed 1 base from V and 2 bases from J, with 6 bases in between. CDR1 LNHDA and CDR2 SQIVND come from the germline V gene (reference sequence). DNA of the CDR3: TGTGCCAGTAGTATAGGACATACCTACGAGCAGTACTTC. Its translation: CASSIGHTYEQYF.

The V and J genes are TRBV5-1 and TRBJ2-5, with 8 bases matching TRBD2. With 4 bases clipped from V and 5 bases from J, the junction kept 7 bases outside the gene matches. In germline, CDR1 is SGHRS, CDR2 YFSETQ. The CDR3 covers 14 residues. CDR3 sequence: CASSDSGVWETQYF. The CDR3 DNA sequence: TGCGCCAGCAGCGATAGCGGGGTGTGGGAGACCCAGTACTTC.

DNA for the CDR3: TGTGCCAGCAGCTCCGTAGCGCCTAAGGGGGATGAGCAGTTCTTC. Protein sequence: CASSSVAPKGDEQFF. The rearrangement uses TRBV5-4 and TRBJ2-1; TRBD1 might be the D (6 bases). The CDR3 has 15 residues. Trimming shortened V by 3 bases and J by 8 bases, and 18 bases separated the two germline ends. CDR1 SGHNT and CDR2 YYREEE come from the germline V gene (reference sequence).

The rearrangement uses TRBV6-5 and TRBJ2-2, with 8 bases fitting TRBD1. J gave up 5 bases and V 0 bases, and 2 bases lay outside the gene matches. Per germline, CDR1 MNHEY and CDR2 SVGAGI. The CDR3 runs 15 residues. CDR3 nucleotides: TGTGCCAGCAGTTACTCCGGACAGGGTACCGGGGAGCTGTTTTTT. Its translation is CASSYSGQGTGELFF.

V and J are TRBV11-2 and TRBJ2-1; 13 bases fit TRBD2. There are 16 residues in the CDR3. The ends lost 5 bases at V and 5 bases at J; junction bases unmatched: 6. CDR1 and CDR2 from the germline V gene are SGHAT and FQNNGV. Here the CDR3 reads CASSRTSGGYDNEQFF. In nucleotides, the CDR3 is TGTGCCAGCAGCCGGACTAGCGGGGGCTACGACAATGAGCAGTTCTTC.

The chain has TRBV3-1 (or the pseudogene TRBV3-2) and TRBJ1-1, with 8 bases lining up with TRBD1. With V trimmed by 1 base and J by 1 base, 8 bases remained unmatched. Germline V CDR1 and CDR2: LGHDT, YNNKEL (reference sequence). The CDR3 runs 17 residues. This CDR3 reads CASSQGPHGQGNTEAFF. In DNA, the CDR3 is TGTGCCAGCAGCCAAGGCCCTCACGGACAGGGGAACACTGAAGCTTTCTTT.

This clone has a single count. V is TRBV11-2 and J is TRBJ2-7; D may be TRBD1 (5 bases). V lost 5 bases, J lost 0 bases, and 14 bases lay in between. The V gene's germline CDR1 is SGHAT and CDR2 FQNNGV. This CDR3 contains 15 residues. The CDR3 nucleotides are TGTGCCAGCAGCCGCACAGGCGGTTTCTCCTACGAGCAGTACTTC. Residues: CASSRTGGFSYEQYF.

This rearrangement joins TRBV6-6 to TRBJ1-3; D is undetermined. Germline loops: CDR1 MNHNY, CDR2 SVGAGI (reference sequence). The CDR3 sequence is 15 residues long. V lost 8 bases and J 0 bases, leaving 14 bases between the germline ends. CDR3 coding DNA: TGTGCCAGCGCGTTCAGCGGCAGCTCTGGAAACACCATATATTTT. Encoded protein: CASAFSGSSGNTIYF.

The rearrangement links TRBV6-5 to TRBJ1-3; D is possibly TRBD1 (6 bases). Germline loops: CDR1 MNHEY, CDR2 SVGAGI. The CDR3 sequence is 16 residues long. The V end lost 0 bases, the J end lost 0 bases, and 9 bases lay between the germline ends. Here the CDR3 reads CASSYSQGYSGNTIYF. CDR3 nucleotide sequence: TGTGCCAGCAGTTACTCGCAGGGGTACTCTGGAAACACCATATATTTT.

The V call is TRBV18, the J call TRBJ2-3; no reliable D call. Between the trimmed V and J ends, which lost 4 bases and 0 bases, there was a span of 8 bases. There are 14 residues in the CDR3. Germline CDR1 KGHSH, CDR2 LQKENI. CDR3 in DNA: TGTGCCAGCTCACTACAGTCTAGCACAGATACGCAGTATTTT. It translates to CASSLQSSTDTQYF.

The rearrangement links TRBV7-2 to TRBJ2-7; TRBD2 matches at 7 bases. The CDR3 runs to 14 residues. V was clipped by 5 bases and J by 5 bases; unmatched bases: 9. Germline values: CDR1 SGHTA, CDR2 FQGNSA. CDR3 in DNA: TGTGCCAGCAGCCCAAGCGGGGTACGGAACGAGCAGTACTTC. Protein: CASSPSGVRNEQYF.

The chain joins TRBV12-3 or TRBV12-4 to TRBJ1-1; TRBD1 agrees at 7 bases. This CDR3 spans 12 amino acids. V lost 6 bases, J lost 3 bases, and 1 base stayed unmatched. As DNA, the CDR3 is TGTGCCAGCAGACAGGGGTACACTGAAGCTTTCTTT. Its translation is CASRQGYTEAFF.